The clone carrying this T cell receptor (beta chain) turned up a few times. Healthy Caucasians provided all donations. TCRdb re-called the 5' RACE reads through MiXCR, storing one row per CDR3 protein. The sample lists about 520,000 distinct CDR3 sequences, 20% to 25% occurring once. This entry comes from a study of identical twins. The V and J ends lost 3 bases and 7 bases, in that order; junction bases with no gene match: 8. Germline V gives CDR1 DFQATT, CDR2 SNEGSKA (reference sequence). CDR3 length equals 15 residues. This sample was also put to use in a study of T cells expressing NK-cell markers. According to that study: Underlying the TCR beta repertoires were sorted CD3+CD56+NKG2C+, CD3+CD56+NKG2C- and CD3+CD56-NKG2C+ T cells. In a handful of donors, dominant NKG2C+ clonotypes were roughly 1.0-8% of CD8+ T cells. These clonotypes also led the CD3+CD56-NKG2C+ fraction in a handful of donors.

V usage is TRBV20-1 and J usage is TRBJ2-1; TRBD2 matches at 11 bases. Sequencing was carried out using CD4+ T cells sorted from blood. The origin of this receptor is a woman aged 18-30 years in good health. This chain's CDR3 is CSARELAGAANEQFF. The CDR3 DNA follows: TGCAGTGCTAGGGAACTAGCGGGAGCTGCGAATGAGCAGTTCTTC.